The 7 T cell receptor beta chains listed next were all sequenced from one sample in a study of T cells in Graves' hyperthyroidism and ophthalmopathy. TCR beta CDR3 region amplification was performed from RNA transcripts. RT-PCR in the first round (using the HTBI primer set) targeted the TCR CDR3. One entry per CDR3 protein, called by TCRdb with MiXCR from the multiplex PCR reads. Here the sample spans fewer than 700,000 distinct CDR3 sequences, 15% to 20% being singletons. Material: blood. The receptor set was obtained from a woman aged 25 to 45 with Graves' hyperthyroidism.

This clonotype was picked up many times. V gene TRBV5-5 combines with J gene TRBJ2-1; TRBD2 agrees at 9 bases. This CDR3 is built from 15 residues. In germline, CDR1 is SGHKS, CDR2 YYEKEE (reference sequence). V shed 0 bases, J shed 8 bases, and the junction held 6 bases outside the gene matches. CDR3 loop: CASSLGAGGGDEQFF. Here the CDR3 DNA reads TGTGCCAGCAGCTTGGGAGCGGGAGGCGGCGATGAGCAGTTCTTC.

This clonotype was seen many times. The J gene is TRBJ2-2, the V gene TRBV7-2; TRBD2 aligns across 10 bases. Germline lookup yields CDR1 SGHTA and CDR2 FQGNSA. This CDR3 has 18 amino acids. The ends lost 4 bases at V and 3 bases at J; junction bases unmatched: 11. CDR3: CASSSPDSGRSYTGELFF. CDR3 nucleotides: TGTGCCAGCAGCTCACCGGATAGCGGGAGGTCTTACACCGGGGAGCTGTTTTTT.

In regard to this clonotype: A much bigger clone sits one base away, suggesting this may be a read error. The chain has TRBV12-3 or TRBV12-4 and TRBJ1-1; a possible D gene is TRBD1 (6 bases). Trimming took off 1 base at V and 6 bases at J, with 15 bases between the two ends. The CDR3 has 15 amino acids. The CDR3 DNA reads as TGTGCCAGCAGTTTAGAGTGGGGGCCGAGCGCTGAAGCTTTCTTT. Translating gives CASSLEWGPSAEAFF.

In its sample, this clonotype was seen many times. The V call is TRBV27, the J call TRBJ2-5; tentative D call: TRBD1 (5 bases). The CDR3 contains 15 residues. V lost 5 bases and J lost 5, with 18 bases in between. CDR1 is MNHEY, CDR2 SMNVEV, per germline (reference sequence). Here the CDR3 DNA reads TGTGCCAGCAGTCTCGACCGTACCCCAGGGGAGACCCAGTACTTC. Amino acids: CASSLDRTPGETQYF.

This clonotype was counted only a few times. V and J are TRBV6-1 and TRBJ2-4; D gene uncertain. V lost 10 bases, J lost 5 bases, and 15 bases lay in between. CDR1 and CDR2 (germline): MNHNS, SASEGT. The length of the CDR3 is 13 residues. The CDR3 protein is CATNAGTQNIQYF. In DNA, the CDR3 is TGTGCCACCAACGCCGGTACCCAAAACATTCAGTACTTC.

Of note for this clonotype: A much bigger clone sits one base away, suggesting this may be a read error. V gene TRBV20-1 combines with J gene TRBJ2-7; 7 bases are a match to TRBD2. The CDR3 has 14 amino acids. Germline V gene lookup returns CDR1 DFQATT and CDR2 SNEGSKA (reference sequence). CDR3 residues: CSALGPSGSYAQYF. CDR3 nucleotide sequence: TGCAGTGCTTTGGGGCCTAGCGGCTCATACGCGCAGTACTTC.

The chain joins TRBV6-9 to TRBJ2-1, with 11 bases identical to TRBD2. There are 16 residues in the CDR3. J lost 5 bases, V lost 4 bases, and 7 bases had no gene match. Germline CDR1 and CDR2: MNHGY and SVAAGI. CDR3 sequence: CASSLKIAGGNNEQFF. As DNA, the CDR3 is TGTGCCAGCAGTTTAAAAATAGCGGGGGGGAACAATGAGCAGTTCTTC.